The clone carrying this T cell receptor beta chain appeared many times. The target antigen is unknown. The data stem from a study of response to subunit inactivated influenza vaccine. TCRdb independently ran MiXCR on the RT-PCR reads; one entry per CDR3 protein. In the table there are about 610,000 distinct CDR3 sequences, less than 15% of which are singletons. The CDR3 contains 16 residues. Per germline, CDR1 SGHVS and CDR2 FNYEAQ. Trimming pared 5 bases from V and 4 bases from J, leaving 19 bases between. General study points: Few new T cells, the authors suggested, are recruited by each seasonal influenza vaccination.

This receptor was obtained from a man in his forties or fifties who received an inactivated influenza vaccine. The specimen was PBMCs from blood, collected 11 to 12 days after vaccination. The chain uses TRBV7-6 and TRBJ2-3; a weak D match, TRBD2 (6 bases). CDR3 nucleotide sequence: TGTGCCAGCAGCCCTATTCGGGGGTACCGGGCAGATACGCAGTATTTT. It codes for CASSPIRGYRADTQYF.